A selection of T cell receptor beta chains follows, all from one sample in a study of cytomegalovirus exposure and HLA in healthy donors. Method: immunoSEQ multiplex PCR; TCRdb's copy keeps in-frame clones and lacks some. The data contain about 200,000 clones, approximately 85% of them singletons. The sequenced material came from PBMCs. These receptors all stem from a girl between 10 and 17 years old in good health and CMV-seropositive. CDR3s leave out the opening cysteine and the closing phenylalanine or tryptophan. The size entry is marked missing in some rows and otherwise reads once, few, many or a size class.

TRBV6-1	TRBJ1-1	few	ASSRDRGRTEAF
TRBV5-5	TRBJ2-3	-	ASRTGGGRRGTDTQY
TRBV10-3	TRBJ1-2	-	AISGTGINYGYT
TRBV5-6	TRBJ2-7	few	ASSPQGASYEQY
TRBV7-9	TRBJ1-2	-	ASRVGRKQGAYGYT
TRBV5-6	TRBJ1-1	-	ASSRRQGITEAF
TRBV9	TRBJ1-1	few	ASSISTVNTEAF
TRBV9	TRBJ1-6	-	ASSPEGQGSSPLH
TRBV2	TRBJ2-3	-	ASSVAAGDTDTQY
TRBV9	TRBJ2-3	-	ASSVDRLASRYTDTQY
TRBV6-5	TRBJ2-1	-	ASIRTGLSNEQF
TRBV11-2	TRBJ2-2	-	ASSTTPGTKNPAGELF
TRBV2	TRBJ2-4	-	ASSGGAPAKNIQY
TRBV4-3	TRBJ2-6	-	ASSQEGGAGANVLT
TRBV25-1	TRBJ2-3	-	ASSDLEPDTQY
TRBV4-3	TRBJ1-4	few	ASSQDRFANEKLF